This paragraph reports one T cell receptor beta chain. This record belongs to a study of T cells in Graves' hyperthyroidism and ophthalmopathy. This CDR3 is 16 amino acids long. Per the germline V gene, CDR1 is MNHEY and CDR2 is SVGAGI. Trimming stripped 3 bases from V and 0 bases from J, with 14 bases between. TCR beta CDR3 region amplification was performed from RNA transcripts. First-round RT-PCR of the TCR CDR3 relied on the HTBI primer set. MiXCR, applied by TCRdb to the multiplex PCR reads, yields one record per CDR3 protein. The sample yields about 690,000 distinct CDR3 sequences, around 15% seen once.

The V call is TRBV6-5, the J call TRBJ1-1; tentative D call: TRBD1 (6 bases). Sequencing used blood. This receptor was obtained from a man aged 45-60 years with Graves' hyperthyroidism. CDR3 amino acids: CASSYSGALLNTEAFF. The CDR3 nucleotides are TGTGCCAGCAGTTATTCGGGGGCTCTATTGAACACTGAAGCTTTCTTT.